The sequence of this TCR beta chain was determined in a study of OX40 agonist ivuxolimab in advanced cancers. Some clones are missing from TCRdb's copy, which holds only in-frame ones; the method was immunoSEQ multiplex PCR. The table shows approximately 48,000 clones, with about 80% occurring only once. The CDR3 consists of 12 residues. The germline gives CDR1 MNHNY, CDR2 SVGAGI (reference sequence). V was trimmed by 7 bases and J by 4 bases, leaving 8 bases between them. Sequencing used CD4+ or CD8+ T cells sorted from blood, obtained in a trial of the OX40 agonist ivuxolimab. This TCR was sampled from an adult with an advanced solid tumor such as melanoma, head and neck, liver or kidney cancer. V usage is TRBV6-6 and J usage is TRBJ1-5; D remains ambiguous. This CDR3 reads CASTYQNQPQHF. CDR3 DNA: TGTGCCAGCACGTACCAGAATCAGCCCCAGCATTTT.